Below, 28 T cell receptor beta chains from the same sample are listed, as sequenced in a study of blood T cell repertoires in COVID-19 (dated by TCRdb to the early 2020s). Library creation used the immunoSEQ multiplex PCR assay. The table comes from immuneACCESS by way of TCRdb, which keeps in-frame sequences with V and J called. Part of the clones is missing from these tables; in studies checked, under half for an unresolved V gene and the rest for unknown reasons. The sample records 98,000 or so clones, 85% to 90% of which are singletons. The top ten clones comprise 5.1% of the sample. The sequencing input was peripheral blood. The receptor source for this set is a human donor in a cohort sampled during active COVID-19.

This CDR3 is CASSLNRGRNTIYF. In nucleotides, the CDR3 is TGTGCCAGCAGCCTGAACAGGGGACGTAACACCATATATTTT. The chain has TRBV7-2 and TRBJ1-3; TRBD1 aligns across 7 bases. V lost 5 bases and J lost 7; bases outside the gene matches: 8. This CDR3 has 14 residues. Germline CDR1 and CDR2: SGHTA and FQGNSA.

This rearrangement joins TRBV28 to TRBJ2-5, with 9 bases identical to TRBD2. This CDR3 has 14 residues. Germline CDR1 MDHEN, CDR2 SYDVKM. V lost 2 bases, J lost 2 bases, and 0 bases stayed unmatched. The CDR3: CASSLLAGQETQYF. In DNA, the CDR3 is TGTGCCAGCAGTTTACTAGCGGGGCAAGAGACCCAGTACTTC. The full variable domain, completed using reference TRBV28 and TRBJ2-5, is DVKVTQSSRYLVKRTGEKVFLECVQDMDHENMFWYRQDPGLGLRLIYFSYDVKMKEKGDIPEGYSVSREKKERFSLILESASTNQTSMYLCASSLLAGQETQYFGPGTRLLVL.

The chain is built from TRBV6-5 and TRBJ1-5; D gene ambiguous. The CDR3 sequence is 14 residues long. The germline V gene encodes CDR1 MNHEY and CDR2 SVGAGI. Trimming cost V 6 bases and J 2 bases, with 11 bases left between them. The chain's CDR3 is CASRPGVGNQPQHF. The CDR3 DNA follows: TGTGCCAGCAGGCCCGGGGTGGGCAATCAGCCCCAGCATTTT.

The J gene is TRBJ1-2, the V gene TRBV30, with 7 bases lining up with TRBD1. Germline V lookup: CDR1 GTSNPN, CDR2 SVGIG (reference sequence). After removal of 0 bases from V and 5 bases from J, the junction contained 6 bases not matched to a gene. The CDR3 length is 14 residues. The CDR3 DNA is TGTGCCTGGAGTGTAACAACGACAGGGTATGGCTACACCTTC. Its translation is CAWSVTTTGYGYTF.

The chain has TRBV4-3 and TRBJ2-3, with a tentative D call TRBD2 (7 bases). Trimming removed 0 bases from V and 3 bases from J, with 19 bases in between. CDR1 and CDR2 from the germline V gene are LGHNA and YSLEER. The CDR3 spans 18 residues. The CDR3 region has the DNA TGCGCCAGCAGCCAAGATGGGGACTGGGGGGGCAGGACAGATACGCAGTATTTT. It encodes CASSQDGDWGGRTDTQYF.

This chain uses TRBV10-1 with TRBJ2-2; D uncertain. The length of the CDR3 is 13 residues. V lost 5 bases and J 4 bases, leaving 8 bases between the germline ends. Germline lookup yields CDR1 WNHNN and CDR2 SYGVQD (reference sequence). This CDR3 is CASSRWSTGELFF. The CDR3 region has the DNA TGCGCCAGCAGTCGGTGGAGCACCGGGGAGCTGTTTTTT.

The rearrangement joins TRBV24-1 to TRBJ2-5; TRBD1 agrees at 9 bases. There are 16 residues in the CDR3. Germline-derived CDR1 and CDR2 are KGHDR and SFDVKD. The junction had 7 bases not matched to a gene; V was cut back by 2 bases and J by 4 bases. Written as DNA, the CDR3 is TGTGCCACCAGTGATTCGGGACAGGGAAGTGGAGAGACCCAGTACTTC. Translated, it gives CATSDSGQGSGETQYF.

This sequence joins TRBV6-6 and TRBJ2-1, with 15 bases matching TRBD2. The CDR3 runs 16 residues. Unmatched junction bases numbered 4, after V lost 5 bases and J lost 5 bases. From germline, CDR1 is MNHNY and CDR2 SVGAGI (reference sequence). The CDR3 DNA reads as TGTGCCAGCAGTGCGGGACTAGCGGGGGGCAACAATGAGCAGTTCTTC. Translation gives CASSAGLAGGNNEQFF.

Worth noting for this clone: The missing conserved phenylalanine or tryptophan at the end of this CDR3 makes a read error likely. V is TRBV28 and J is TRBJ1-2; no definite D call. The length of the CDR3 is 14 residues. Deletions cut 1 base from V and 1 base from J, with 7 bases between. Germline V gene data show CDR1 as MDHEN and CDR2 as SYDVKM. The CDR3: CASSLSMGNYGYTL. CDR3 bases: TGTGCCAGCAGTTTATCAATGGGTAACTATGGCTACACCCTC.

This clone was recorded once. CDR3 sequence (DNA): TGCGCCAGCAGCTTGGGACAGACAAATAATGAAAAACTGTTTTTT. Amino acids: CASSLGQTNNEKLFF. The chain recombines TRBV5-1 with TRBJ1-4; weak D call: TRBD1 (5 bases). This CDR3 contains 15 residues. Germline loops: CDR1 SGHRS, CDR2 YFSETQ. Trimming removed 0 bases from V and 4 bases from J, with 10 bases in between.

This clone was recorded only once. Mismatch with germline at one junction end may stem from a read error. This sequence joins TRBV3-1 (or the pseudogene TRBV3-2) and TRBJ1-6; tentative D call: TRBD1 (6 bases). The CDR3 totals 14 residues. The germline V gene has CDR1 LGHDT and CDR2 YNNKEL (reference sequence). Here the CDR3 reads CASSQETMGQGILF. For the CDR3, the DNA is TGTGCCAGCAGCCAAGAGACCATGGGGCAGGGGATTCTCTTT.

This chain joins TRBV9 and TRBJ1-1; D remains ambiguous. The germline V and J ends were trimmed by 0 bases and 11 bases, with 11 bases remaining between them. The germline V gene has CDR1 SGDLS and CDR2 YYNGEE. The CDR3 has 12 amino acids. The DNA of the CDR3 is TGTGCCAGCAGCGTAGTTAGCGGGATGGCTTTCTTT. This encodes CASSVVSGMAFF.

The gene calls are TRBV6-5 and TRBJ1-2; the D is unclear. V was cut by 6 bases and J by 5 bases, with 13 bases left in between. The CDR3 runs to 13 residues. CDR1 is MNHEY, CDR2 SVGAGI, per germline. CDR3: CASRADGYYGYTF. CDR3 coding DNA: TGTGCCAGCAGAGCGGACGGCTATTATGGCTACACCTTC.

J is TRBJ1-2 and V is TRBV19, with D maybe TRBD1 (5 bases). There are 13 residues in the CDR3. V lost 3 bases and J 6 bases, leaving 11 bases between the germline ends. Looked up from germline, CDR1 is LNHDA and CDR2 is SQIVND (reference sequence). The CDR3 loop is CASSISGVNGYTF. The CDR3 DNA reads as TGTGCCAGTAGTATCTCGGGGGTAAATGGCTACACCTTC.

The genes are TRBV6-5 and TRBJ1-5, with D perhaps matching TRBD1 (5 bases). Trimming took 6 bases from V and 0 from J, leaving 12 bases between them. This CDR3 contains 15 residues. The germline V gene encodes CDR1 MNHEY and CDR2 SVGAGI. CDR3 sequence reads: CASRTGGNSNQPQHF. The CDR3 bases are TGTGCCAGCAGAACGGGGGGGAATAGCAATCAGCCCCAGCATTTT.

The chain carries TRBV2 and TRBJ2-1, with 10 bases aligning to TRBD2. V shed 4 bases and J 0 bases; nucleotides not matched to a gene: 6. This CDR3 is built from 17 residues. The germline V gene has CDR1 SNHLY and CDR2 FYNNEI. CDR3 region: CASSAFRTSGSYNEQFF. CDR3 coding DNA: TGTGCCAGCAGTGCGTTCCGGACTAGCGGCTCCTACAATGAGCAGTTCTTC.

The chain combines TRBV7-9 with TRBJ1-5, with 8 bases aligning to TRBD1. Looked up from germline, CDR1 is SEHNR and CDR2 is FQNEAQ (reference sequence). The CDR3 length is 17 residues. J was trimmed by 0 bases and V by 4 bases; bases with no gene match: 8. CDR3 amino acids: CASSYSGTGDSNQPQHF. CDR3 sequence (DNA): TGTGCCAGCAGCTACTCTGGGACAGGAGATAGCAATCAGCCCCAGCATTTT.

The J gene is TRBJ1-2, the V gene TRBV29-1, with D possibly being TRBD1 (5 bases). CDR1 is SQVTM and CDR2 is ANQGSEA in the germline V gene. The CDR3 covers 11 residues. Trimming removed 5 bases from V and 4 bases from J, with 8 bases in between. CDR3: CSVPDSYGYTF. The CDR3, as DNA: TGCAGCGTTCCCGACAGCTATGGCTACACCTTC.

This rearrangement joins TRBV30 to TRBJ1-2; a possible D gene is TRBD1 (6 bases). Trimming removed 4 bases from V and 3 bases from J, with 12 bases in between. This CDR3 has 13 residues. From germline, CDR1 is GTSNPN and CDR2 SVGIG (reference sequence). The CDR3 protein is CAWTRGGHYGYTF. The CDR3 DNA reads as TGTGCCTGGACGAGGGGGGGACACTATGGCTACACCTTC.

This clone is a singleton in its sample. The rearrangement uses TRBV6-6 and TRBJ2-3, with D possibly being TRBD1 (6 bases). Germline CDR1 MNHNY, CDR2 SVGAGI (reference sequence). The CDR3 is made up of 13 amino acids. V lost 5 bases, J lost 5 bases, and 11 bases lay in between. The CDR3 bases are TGTGCCAGCAGTCTACAGGGTAAAGATACGCAGTATTTT. Its translation: CASSLQGKDTQYF.

The chain combines TRBV28 with TRBJ1-4; 7 bases align to TRBD1. Per germline, CDR1 MDHEN and CDR2 SYDVKM. The CDR3 totals 15 residues. The junction had 14 bases not matched to a gene; V was cut back by 5 bases and J by 11 bases. The CDR3 DNA reads TGTGCCAGCAGTAAAGCGGGAGGGGGCGTGGAGAAACTGTTTTTT. This translates into CASSKAGGGVEKLFF. Full variable domain (remainder filled in from reference TRBV28 and TRBJ1-4): DVKVTQSSRYLVKRTGEKVFLECVQDMDHENMFWYRQDPGLGLRLIYFSYDVKMKEKGDIPEGYSVSREKKERFSLILESASTNQTSMYLCASSKAGGGVEKLFFGSGTQLSVL.

V usage is TRBV5-1 and J usage is TRBJ2-3; 8 nucleotides agree with TRBD2. Germline V gene data show CDR1 as SGHRS and CDR2 as YFSETQ. Trimming cost V 4 bases and J 5 bases; bases outside gene matches: 12. The CDR3 is 16 residues long. This CDR3 reads CASSATVRGGRDTQYF. In nucleotides, the CDR3 is TGCGCCAGCAGCGCTACAGTCCGGGGGGGCCGAGATACGCAGTATTTT.

The rearrangement links TRBV4-1 to TRBJ2-7; perhaps TRBD2 as D (5 bases). The CDR3 runs to 15 residues. CDR1 is MGHRA, CDR2 YSYEKL, per germline. The ends were cut back, 4 bases at V and 4 bases at J, with 17 bases in the middle. The CDR3 sequence is CASSPNPGKSYEQYF. The CDR3 nucleotides are TGCGCCAGCAGCCCCAACCCGGGAAAATCTTACGAGCAGTACTTC.

V usage is TRBV30 and J usage is TRBJ1-5; D is ambiguous. Trimming shortened V by 0 bases and J by 5 bases, and 8 bases separated the two germline ends. The CDR3 length is 13 residues. CDR1 and CDR2 (germline): GTSNPN, SVGIG (reference sequence). In nucleotides, the CDR3 is TGTGCCTGGAGTGTAACTTCGGATCAGCCCCAGCATTTT. This encodes CAWSVTSDQPQHF.

As to this clone: The junction differs from germline at one of its ends, possibly a read error. The V and J genes are TRBV6-1 and TRBJ1-4; 8 nucleotides match TRBD1. The germline V gene encodes CDR1 MNHNS and CDR2 SASEGT. There are 15 residues in the CDR3. This chain's CDR3 is CASSQAPTGVEKLFF. CDR3 DNA sequence: TGTGCCAGCAGTCAAGCCCCGACAGGGGTTGAAAAACTGTTTTTT.

The chain uses TRBV2 and TRBJ1-4, with D maybe TRBD1 (5 bases). The V gene's germline CDR1 is SNHLY and CDR2 FYNNEI. V gave up 4 bases and J gave up 7 bases, with 13 bases separating them. The CDR3 has 14 amino acids. Written as DNA, the CDR3 is TGTGCCAGCAGTGTGGGGGGTCTTGGTGAAAAACTGTTTTTT. This translates into CASSVGGLGEKLFF. Drawing the rest from reference TRBV2 and TRBJ1-4, the complete variable domain is EPEVTQTPSHQVTQMGQEVILRCVPISNHLYFYWYRQILGQKVEFLVSFYNNEISEKSEIFDDQFSVERPDGSNFTLKIRSTKLEDSAMYFCASSVGGLGEKLFFGSGTQLSVL.

The V and J genes are TRBV3-1 (or the pseudogene TRBV3-2) and TRBJ2-7, with D perhaps matching TRBD1 (5 bases). The CDR3 is made up of 14 amino acids. V shed 0 bases and J shed 9 bases, with 15 bases lying between them. Germline CDR1 LGHDT, CDR2 YNNKEL (reference sequence). The CDR3 region has the DNA TGTGCCAGCAGCCAAGACTTTATAGGGGCCGGGCAGTACTTC. Its protein is CASSQDFIGAGQYF.

The CDR3 coding sequence is TGTGCCAGCAGGGACAGACTCTACGAGCAGTACTTC. Translating it yields CASRDRLYEQYF. J is TRBJ2-7 and V is TRBV28, with D possibly being TRBD1 (6 bases). V lost 6 bases to trimming and J lost 3 bases, with 9 bases between them. This CDR3 has 12 amino acids. Germline V gene data show CDR1 as MDHEN and CDR2 as SYDVKM.